This T cell receptor delta chain was recovered during a study of Vδ1+ human thymocytes. The template was reverse-transcribed extracted RNA. Pooled V-gene forward primers with one constant-region reverse primer generated the CDR3 amplicons by multiplex PCR. TCRdb repeated clone calling on the multiplex PCR reads with CATT. Counted here are under 85,000 delta-chain clones, around 34% occurring once; the ten biggest clones make up approximately 0.3%. Study observations and caveats: Thymic TRG and TRD repertoires appeared highly polyclonal, with Gaussian CDR3 length distributions.

This clone was picked up a small number of times. What it binds is not known. The CDR3 is 18 residues long. V was pared by 4 bases and J by 7 bases, with 21 bases of the junction left unmatched. Germline V gene lookup returns CDR1 TSWWSYY and CDR2 QGS. The V call is TRDV1, the J call TRDJ1; the match to TRDD3 covers 7 bases. The sequence derives from a boy under two years old who had congenital heart surgery. Material: Vdelta1+ gamma-delta thymocytes from the thymus. Subset meaning: FACS-sorted CD3+ TCRalphabeta- TCRVdelta1+ TCRVdelta2- thymocytes. The CDR3 bases are TGTGCTCTTGGGGGGCACATGATTGGGAGTACTGGGGCGGTTAAACTCATCTTT. Translated: CALGGHMIGSTGAVKLIF.